The 6 T cell receptor beta chains given below trace back to one sample, sequenced in a study of T cell responses to AZD1222 COVID-19 vaccine. The assay was immunoSEQ multiplex PCR, and TCRdb's table has in-frame clones only and misses some. This table has under 80,000 clones, 70% to 90% appearing once. Sequencing used peripheral blood, obtained 28 days after the second AZD1222 dose. The receptor source for this set is an adult who received the AZD1222 COVID-19 vaccine.

V gene TRBV10-3 combines with J gene TRBJ1-4; a weak D match, TRBD1 (6 bases). CDR3 size: 14 residues. Germline V gene lookup returns CDR1 ENHRY and CDR2 SYGVKD. V was clipped by 7 bases and J by 2 bases, with 11 bases between them. The CDR3 here is CAIKEDSTNEKLFF. For the CDR3, the DNA is TGTGCCATCAAAGAGGACAGTACTAATGAAAAACTGTTTTTT.

The chain joins TRBV5-4 to TRBJ2-1; 7 nucleotides match TRBD2. Losses at the gene ends were 2 bases for V and 5 bases for J; bases not matched to a gene: 7. CDR1 SGHNT and CDR2 YYREEE come from the germline V gene (reference sequence). This CDR3 is 15 amino acids long. The chain's CDR3 is CASSLSSGLHNEQFF. CDR3 in DNA: TGTGCCAGCAGCTTATCTAGCGGACTACACAATGAGCAGTTCTTC.

The chain uses TRBV4-3 and TRBJ1-2; perhaps TRBD1 as D (6 bases). The CDR3 totals 15 residues. Germline CDR1 reads LGHNA; CDR2 reads YSLEER. The germline V and J ends were trimmed by 0 bases and 2 bases, with 10 bases remaining between them. The CDR3 loop reads CASSQDPGVNYGYTF. CDR3 nucleotides: TGCGCCAGCAGCCAAGATCCAGGGGTAAACTATGGCTACACCTTC.

V and J are TRBV7-2 and TRBJ1-5; TRBD1 is a possible D gene (6 bases). CDR3 length equals 15 residues. V was clipped by 1 base and J by 6 bases, with 13 bases between them. From germline, CDR1 is SGHTA and CDR2 FQGNSA. The CDR3 nucleotides read TGTGCCAGCAGCTTAGATCAGGGGAGGGGTCAGCCCCAGCATTTT. Amino acid sequence: CASSLDQGRGQPQHF.

This clone appeared once. The rearrangement joins TRBV5-8 to TRBJ2-3, with D tentatively TRBD2 (7 bases). The CDR3 spans 14 residues. Trimming removed 6 bases from V and 4 bases from J, with 15 bases in between. CDR1 SGHTS and CDR2 YDEGEE come from the germline V gene. The CDR3 region is CASTSPGGSDTQYF. Here the CDR3 DNA reads TGTGCCAGCACCTCACCGGGGGGCTCAGATACGCAGTATTTT.

The chain carries TRBV29-1 and TRBJ1-1; D gene unclear. In germline, CDR1 is SQVTM, CDR2 ANQGSEA. Trimming left V 4 bases short and J 3 bases short, with 6 bases between. This CDR3 comprises 11 residues. The DNA of the CDR3 is TGCAGCGTTGCGATCTACACTGAAGCTTTCTTT. Its translation: CSVAIYTEAFF.